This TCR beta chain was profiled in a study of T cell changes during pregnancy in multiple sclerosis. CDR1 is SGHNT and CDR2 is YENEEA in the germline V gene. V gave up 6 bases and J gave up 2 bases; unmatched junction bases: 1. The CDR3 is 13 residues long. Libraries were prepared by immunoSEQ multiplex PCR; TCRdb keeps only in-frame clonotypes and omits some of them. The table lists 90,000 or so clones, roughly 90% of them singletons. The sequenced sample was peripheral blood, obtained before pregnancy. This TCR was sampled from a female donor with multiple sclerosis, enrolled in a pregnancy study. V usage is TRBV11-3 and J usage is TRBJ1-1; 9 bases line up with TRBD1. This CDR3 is CASSTGGNTEAFF. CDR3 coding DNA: TGTGCCAGCAGTACAGGGGGCAACACTGAAGCTTTCTTT.